The entry that follows covers one T cell receptor beta chain sequence. The length of the CDR3 is 15 residues. The germline gives CDR1 MNHEY, CDR2 SVGAGI. Trimming removed 5 bases from V and 2 bases from J; junction bases left unmatched: 7. The data are from a study of blood T cell repertoires in COVID-19. Study information: Collection of acute and convalescent COVID-19 samples took place in the United States, Italy and Spain. PBMCs, B-cell-depleted T cells, or T cells were the source of the cDNA or gDNA that made up the material.

The authors' processing: Reference gene primers were amplified, and this amplification served to estimate nucleated cell counts. TCRdb's copy holds only in-frame clones and misses some; the assay was immunoSEQ multiplex PCR. The V and J calls and clone size were taken over from that table, and D and trimming were inferred from the DNA. The profile shows fewer than 300,000 clones, about 89% of them singletons. The rearrangement joins TRBV6-5 to TRBJ1-2, with 8 bases lining up with TRBD1. The origin of this receptor is a man in his forties who had recovered from COVID-19. The sample comprised peripheral blood. The DNA for the CDR3 is TGTGCCAGCAGTCGTCACGGACAGGGAAACTATGGCTACACCTTC. Translated, it gives CASSRHGQGNYGYTF.